This passage covers 7 T cell receptor beta chains from one sample sequenced in a study of blood T cell repertoires in COVID-19. TCRdb's copy holds only in-frame clones and misses some; the assay was immunoSEQ multiplex PCR. The sample yields around 210,000 clones, 88% seen once. Sample: peripheral blood. These receptors were obtained from a man aged 50 to 60 with COVID-19, enrolled during active disease.

The V and J genes are TRBV4-1 and TRBJ2-3, with TRBD2 identical over 7 bases. CDR3 length: 19 residues. CDR1 MGHRA and CDR2 YSYEKL come from the germline V gene. The ends lost 1 base at V and 2 bases at J; junction bases unmatched: 15. This CDR3 is CASSQVASGTNTVTDTQYF. In DNA form, the CDR3 reads TGCGCCAGCAGCCAAGTGGCTAGCGGAACGAATACGGTCACAGATACGCAGTATTTT.

The V call is TRBV7-3, the J call TRBJ2-5, with TRBD2 matching 9 bases. The germline V gene encodes CDR1 SGHTA and CDR2 FQGTGA. The CDR3 consists of 15 residues. V lost 1 base to trimming and J lost 4 bases; unmatched junction nucleotides: 4. The CDR3 protein is CASSLNSGSGETQYF. CDR3 nucleotides: TGTGCCAGCAGCTTAAATAGCGGGAGTGGAGAGACCCAGTACTTC.

The chain joins TRBV28 to TRBJ2-1; D uncertain. This CDR3 region has 12 residues. Germline-derived CDR1 and CDR2 are MDHEN and SYDVKM. Trimming left V 5 bases short and J 13 bases short, with 15 bases between. The CDR3 loop is CASSPTELRQFF. Here the CDR3 DNA reads TGTGCCAGCAGTCCCACCGAGTTGCGACAGTTCTTC. Based on the CDR3 plus reference TRBV28 and TRBJ2-1, the full variable domain is DVKVTQSSRYLVKRTGEKVFLECVQDMDHENMFWYRQDPGLGLRLIYFSYDVKMKEKGDIPEGYSVSREKKERFSLILESASTNQTSMYLCASSPTELRQFFGPGTRLTVL.

This chain joins TRBV29-1 and TRBJ2-5; perhaps TRBD2 as D (6 bases). V dropped 4 bases and J dropped 0 bases, with 9 bases sitting between them. CDR3 length equals 13 residues. Germline V gene data show CDR1 as SQVTM and CDR2 as ANQGSEA. The CDR3 region has the DNA TGCAGCGTTGCCCGGGGGAACCAAGAGACCCAGTACTTC. Translated, it gives CSVARGNQETQYF.

The chain uses TRBV12-3 or TRBV12-4 and TRBJ1-2; maybe TRBD1 (6 bases). The ends were cut back, 2 bases at V and 6 bases at J, with 10 bases in the middle. CDR3 length equals 13 residues. This CDR3 is CASSLKGVNGYTF. Here the CDR3 DNA reads TGTGCCAGCAGTTTAAAGGGGGTGAATGGCTACACCTTC.

The J gene is TRBJ1-3, the V gene TRBV5-4; possible D gene TRBD1, 6 bases. V shed 10 bases and J shed 4 bases, with 15 bases lying between them. This CDR3 has 13 residues. Germline V lookup: CDR1 SGHNT, CDR2 YYREEE (reference sequence). In DNA, the CDR3 is TGTGCCGCCTGGGGGCCGGCGGGAAACACCATATATTTT. Protein sequence: CAAWGPAGNTIYF.

The chain has TRBV6-5 and TRBJ1-2, with 12 nucleotides matching TRBD1. The trim removed 4 bases at V and 4 bases at J, leaving 4 bases unmatched. Germline values: CDR1 MNHEY, CDR2 SVGAGI. The CDR3 sequence is 15 residues long. Written as DNA, the CDR3 is TGTGCCAGCAGTTCCGGGACAGGGGGCCTCTATGGCTACACCTTC. Protein: CASSSGTGGLYGYTF.